These T cell receptor beta chains were read from a single sample in a study of shared clonotypes between healthy human individuals. Assay: immunoSEQ multiplex PCR; the TCRdb copy retains only in-frame clones and omits some. The data show about half a million clones, roughly 80% seen once. Sequencing was performed on PBMCs. The origin of the receptors is a woman aged 40 to 50 in good health. Some clones in this sample may be carry-over from other donors' samples. CDR3s leave out the opening cysteine and the closing phenylalanine or tryptophan. Part of the rows lack a size; the others show once, few, many or a class for expanded clones.

CDR3 length: 13; clone size: few; V gene: TRBV28; CDR3 protein: ASSFRGRYTGELF
CDR3 length: 14; clone size: NA; V gene: TRBV10-3; CDR3 protein: AISPNRDTTNYGYT
CDR3 length: 10; clone size: NA; V gene: TRBV6-1; CDR3 protein: AIRTGGDEQY
CDR3 length: 14; clone size: NA; V gene: TRBV7-2; CDR3 protein: ASSLVGLAGTGELF
CDR3 length: 12; clone size: NA; V gene: TRBV19; CDR3 protein: ASSIDPRVGTQY
CDR3 length: 12; clone size: NA; V gene: TRBV27; CDR3 protein: ASSVDRGSNEQY
CDR3 length: 15; clone size: NA; V gene: TRBV5-6; CDR3 protein: ASSLGDRGLVDYGYT
CDR3 length: 14; clone size: NA; V gene: TRBV9; CDR3 protein: ASSPSSGIPSYEQY
CDR3 length: 12; clone size: NA; V gene: TRBV6-5; CDR3 protein: ASTGGFGNYGYT
CDR3 length: 17; clone size: NA; V gene: TRBV18; CDR3 protein: ASSPPGLAGGSSGGTQY
CDR3 length: 13; clone size: NA; V gene: TRBV7-2; CDR3 protein: ASSTAGAEPYGYT
CDR3 length: 13; clone size: NA; V gene: TRBV6-1; CDR3 protein: ASSERQGARTEAF
CDR3 length: 11; clone size: NA; V gene: TRBV5-1; CDR3 protein: ASSLGQNYGYT
CDR3 length: 12; clone size: NA; V gene: TRBV5-1; CDR3 protein: ASSTLTGDETQY
CDR3 length: 11; clone size: NA; V gene: TRBV30; CDR3 protein: AWSRESGNTIY
CDR3 length: 14; clone size: NA; V gene: TRBV7-6; CDR3 protein: ASSLLYSGSSYEQY
CDR3 length: 14; clone size: once; V gene: TRBV7-2; CDR3 protein: ASSLRGDPSPYEQY
CDR3 length: 12; clone size: NA; V gene: TRBV15; CDR3 protein: ATSRDLDVRGYT
CDR3 length: 10; clone size: once; V gene: TRBV7-9; CDR3 protein: ASSRGQELQY
CDR3 length: 11; clone size: few; V gene: TRBV27; CDR3 protein: ASSPGKTYEQY
CDR3 length: 20; clone size: NA; V gene: TRBV30; CDR3 protein: AWSVLPFHRSGSHSGANVLT
CDR3 length: 10; clone size: NA; V gene: TRBV5-8; CDR3 protein: ASSLTKYGYT
CDR3 length: 9; clone size: few; V gene: TRBV29-1; CDR3 protein: SESSNYGYT
CDR3 length: 12; clone size: once; V gene: TRBV27; CDR3 protein: ASSFSGDLGELF
CDR3 length: 12; clone size: NA; V gene: TRBV28; CDR3 protein: ASRGTDSLGGYT
CDR3 length: 13; clone size: many; V gene: TRBV7-2; CDR3 protein: ASSLGVRENQPQH
CDR3 length: 13; clone size: NA; V gene: TRBV27; CDR3 protein: ASRRLALGTDTQY
CDR3 length: 12; clone size: few; V gene: TRBV7-3; CDR3 protein: ASRPSGGSTEAF
CDR3 length: 13; clone size: NA; V gene: TRBV15; CDR3 protein: ATSRPGGLGNEQF
CDR3 length: 14; clone size: NA; V gene: TRBV7-2; CDR3 protein: ASSLATGTKNTEAF
CDR3 length: 12; clone size: many; V gene: TRBV6-5; CDR3 protein: ASSLRTGGTEAF
CDR3 length: 12; clone size: NA; V gene: TRBV6-6; CDR3 protein: ASSYGERTGELF
CDR3 length: 13; clone size: NA; V gene: TRBV18; CDR3 protein: ASSPPTSGAYEQY
CDR3 length: 16; clone size: NA; V gene: TRBV7-9; CDR3 protein: ASSSLRTSGREQETQY
CDR3 length: 7; clone size: once; V gene: TRBV2; CDR3 protein: ASSGPQC
CDR3 length: 13; clone size: NA; V gene: TRBV15; CDR3 protein: ATKAGTGYRNEQY
CDR3 length: 9; clone size: NA; V gene: TRBV15; CDR3 protein: ATSRTDTQY
CDR3 length: 12; clone size: NA; V gene: TRBV28; CDR3 protein: ASSPQISTDTQY
CDR3 length: 13; clone size: NA; V gene: TRBV18; CDR3 protein: ASSLGSGPYNEQF
CDR3 length: 11; clone size: NA; V gene: TRBV7-2; CDR3 protein: ASSLQVQETQY
CDR3 length: 14; clone size: NA; V gene: TRBV7-2; CDR3 protein: ASSLKGLGSNTEAF
CDR3 length: 14; clone size: NA; V gene: TRBV7-2; CDR3 protein: ASSPLGGWSNQPQH
CDR3 length: 9; clone size: NA; V gene: TRBV20-1; CDR3 protein: SAWGGETQY